Below are 19 T cell receptor beta chains sequenced from a single sample in a study of CD8 T cells in ankylosing spondylitis. Study outcomes and limitations: What seemed typical of ankylosing spondylitis blood was a TCR beta motif built from under 10 highly homologous variants.

Using its own MiXCR run on the 5' RACE reads, TCRdb lists one record per CDR3 protein. The sample has about 800,000 distinct CDR3 sequences, roughly 10% seen once. Their recognized antigens are unknown. Material: blood, either unsorted or a sorted T cell fraction (not recorded which). Every receptor here comes from a male donor with ankylosing spondylitis.

This clonotype was found many times. The chain uses TRBV24-1 and TRBJ2-3; 9 nucleotides match TRBD1. Unmatched junction bases numbered 2, after V lost 4 bases and J lost 1 base. Germline V lookup: CDR1 KGHDR, CDR2 SFDVKD. The CDR3 loop spans 15 amino acids. CDR3 DNA: TGTGCCACCAGTGAGCGGGACAGGGGCACAGATACGCAGTATTTT. It codes for CATSERDRGTDTQYF.

The rearrangement links TRBV20-1 to TRBJ2-1; D is unclear. Germline V gene lookup returns CDR1 DFQATT and CDR2 SNEGSKA (reference sequence). Trimming removed 7 bases from V and 9 bases from J, with 16 bases in between. The CDR3 sequence is 12 residues long. The CDR3 loop reads CSVGDSRPEQFF. CDR3 nucleotides: TGCAGTGTTGGAGACTCTAGACCTGAGCAGTTCTTC.

This clonotype has only a few counts. The rearrangement links TRBV6-1 to TRBJ1-2, with D perhaps TRBD1 (6 bases). This CDR3 has 14 amino acids. Trimming removed 6 bases at V and 1 base at J, with 12 bases between. CDR1 and CDR2 (germline): MNHNS, SASEGT. The CDR3 DNA is TGTGCCAGCAGACTAGAGGACAGTAACTATGGCTACACCTTC. This codes for CASRLEDSNYGYTF.

In its sample, this clonotype was seen many times. DNA of the CDR3: TGCAGTGCTAGAGGTAGCGGGACTACCGGGGAGCTGTTTTTT. It specifies CSARGSGTTGELFF. The genes are TRBV20-1 and TRBJ2-2, with 8 nucleotides matching TRBD2. V shed 1 base and J 5 bases; nucleotides not matched to a gene: 3. The CDR3 has 14 amino acids. Germline lookup yields CDR1 DFQATT and CDR2 SNEGSKA (reference sequence).

This clonotype was observed at least ten times. The V call is TRBV10-3, the J call TRBJ2-1, with 10 nucleotides matching TRBD2. V lost 4 bases to trimming and J lost 8 bases; unmatched junction nucleotides: 8. The CDR3 sequence is 15 residues long. Germline CDR1 reads ENHRY; CDR2 reads SYGVKD. This chain's CDR3 is CAISGMLAGVDEQFF. The CDR3 DNA follows: TGTGCCATCAGTGGGATGCTAGCGGGAGTTGATGAGCAGTTCTTC.

CDR3 sequence (DNA): TGCGCCAGCAGCTTTCTTCCACCGGGACAGGGTCAATCACCCCTCCACTTT. Translating gives CASSFLPPGQGQSPLHF. This rearrangement joins TRBV5-1 to TRBJ1-6, with 9 bases lining up with TRBD1. Germline-derived CDR1 and CDR2 are SGHRS and YFSETQ. Losses at the gene ends were 2 bases for V and 10 bases for J; bases not matched to a gene: 13. This CDR3 has 17 residues.

The gene calls are TRBV6-5 and TRBJ1-5; D not certain. This CDR3 has 14 amino acids. Germline V lookup: CDR1 MNHEY, CDR2 SVGAGI. V was shortened by 4 bases and J by 6 bases, with 13 bases between the two germline ends. CDR3: CASSSPRQGQPQHF. In DNA, the CDR3 is TGTGCCAGCAGTTCCCCCCGGCAAGGTCAGCCCCAGCATTTT.

In its sample, this clonotype was seen a few times. The genes are TRBV20-1 and TRBJ2-3; TRBD2 matches at 14 bases. V shed 5 bases, J shed 1 base, and the junction held 11 bases outside the gene matches. The CDR3 is 18 amino acids. Per the germline V gene, CDR1 is DFQATT and CDR2 is SNEGSKA (reference sequence). The CDR3 nucleotides are TGCAGTGCTGGACGACTAGCGGGAGGGATCAGAGGCACAGATACGCAGTATTTT. Translating it yields CSAGRLAGGIRGTDTQYF.

The chain carries TRBV20-1 and TRBJ1-1; D unclear. Deletions cut 6 bases from V and 9 bases from J, with 14 bases between. CDR3 length: 11 amino acids. Germline-derived CDR1 and CDR2 are DFQATT and SNEGSKA (reference sequence). CDR3 loop: CSALTRTKAFF. CDR3 sequence (DNA): TGCAGTGCACTTACCCGGACGAAAGCTTTCTTT.

Turning to this clonotype: The junction departs from germline at one end; a sequencing error may be responsible. The chain joins TRBV20-1 to TRBJ2-7, with D possibly TRBD1 on 6 matching bases. Germline loops: CDR1 DFQATT, CDR2 SNEGSKA (reference sequence). The CDR3 runs 16 residues. The CDR3: CSARPIQGVGVYEQYF. Written as DNA, the CDR3 is TGCAGCGCTAGACCGATACAGGGAGTTGGGGTCTACGAGCAGTACTTC.

The chain uses TRBV27 and TRBJ1-2, with TRBD1 as a possible D gene (5 bases). Germline values: CDR1 MNHEY, CDR2 SMNVEV (reference sequence). V shed 2 bases and J shed 0 bases, with 10 bases lying between them. The CDR3 extends over 15 amino acids. Written as DNA, the CDR3 is TGTGCCAGCAGTTTAAGGGGAAATTCTAACTATGGCTACACCTTC. Protein: CASSLRGNSNYGYTF.

The chain recombines TRBV28 with TRBJ2-4, with 9 bases that match TRBD1. The length of the CDR3 is 17 residues. V shed 4 bases, J shed 0 bases, and the junction held 7 bases outside the gene matches. CDR1 is MDHEN and CDR2 is SYDVKM in the germline V gene. For the CDR3, the DNA is TGTGCCAGCAGTTACGGGGACAGGGACCCAGCCAAAAACATTCAGTACTTC. It is translated as CASSYGDRDPAKNIQYF.

V gene TRBV7-2 combines with J gene TRBJ1-1, with a weak D call TRBD1 (5 bases). Deletions cut 5 bases from V and 9 bases from J, with 16 bases between. Germline CDR1 reads SGHTA; CDR2 reads FQGNSA. CDR3 size: 13 residues. In nucleotides, the CDR3 is TGTGCCAGCAGCCAGACCCGGACACCGCAAGCTTTCTTT. Amino acids: CASSQTRTPQAFF. The full variable domain, rest sourced from reference TRBV7-2 and TRBJ1-1, is GAGVSQSPSNKVTEKGKDVELRCDPISGHTALYWYRQSLGQGLEFLIYFQGNSAPDKSGLPSDRFSAERTGGSVSTLTIQRTQQEDSAVYLCASSQTRTPQAFFGQGTRLTVV.

This clonotype was counted at least ten times. The V gene is TRBV12-3 or TRBV12-4, the J gene TRBJ1-2; D remains unclear. The ends were cut back, 3 bases at V and 0 bases at J, with 8 bases in the middle. The CDR3 is 14 residues long. The CDR3 spells CASSFSTANYGYTF. As DNA, the CDR3 is TGTGCCAGCAGTTTTAGTACAGCTAACTATGGCTACACCTTC.

The chain employs TRBV7-2 and TRBJ2-3, with a weak D call TRBD2 (5 bases). This CDR3 is 15 amino acids long. The germline CDR1 and CDR2 sequences are SGHTA and FQGNSA. With 1 base removed from V and 1 base from J, the gap between germline ends came to 9 bases. CDR3 DNA: TGTGCCAGCAGCTTAGATGGGAGCGGCACAGATACGCAGTATTTT. Protein: CASSLDGSGTDTQYF.

There are a few counts of this clonotype. The chain has TRBV4-2 and TRBJ2-5; D gene ambiguous. CDR3 size: 14 residues. Trimming cost V 0 bases and J 5 bases, with 10 bases left between them. Looked up from germline, CDR1 is LGHNA and CDR2 is YNFKEQ. The CDR3 bases are TGTGCCAGCAGCCAAGATCGAAGTTGGGAGACCCAGTACTTC. It specifies CASSQDRSWETQYF.

The chain couples TRBV5-1 to TRBJ1-1; TRBD1 matches 7 bases. CDR3 length equals 14 residues. The trim removed 4 bases at V and 6 bases at J, leaving 9 bases unmatched. CDR1 and CDR2 from the germline V gene are SGHRS and YFSETQ. CDR3 DNA: TGCGCCAGCAGCACCGGGACAGTGCTCTCTGAAGCTTTCTTT. As protein: CASSTGTVLSEAFF. Filled out from reference TRBV5-1 and TRBJ1-1, the complete variable domain reads KAGVTQTPRYLIKTRGQQVTLSCSPISGHRSVSWYQQTPGQGLQFLFEYFSETQRNKGNFPGRFSGRQFSNSRSEMNVSTLELGDSALYLCASSTGTVLSEAFFGQGTRLTVV.

This clonotype has just a few counts. This sequence joins TRBV4-3 and TRBJ2-7; D remains ambiguous. The CDR3 covers 16 residues. The ends were cut back, 4 bases at V and 2 bases at J, with 18 bases in the middle. Per germline, CDR1 LGHNA and CDR2 YSLEER. Here the CDR3 DNA reads TGCGCCAGCAGCCGGGATTTGGCAGGTGATGCCTACGAGCAGTACTTC. It specifies CASSRDLAGDAYEQYF.

The chain carries TRBV5-1 and TRBJ2-3, with 9 bases aligning to TRBD2. The CDR3 length is 16 residues. V lost 1 base, J lost 0 bases, and 3 bases stayed unmatched. Germline loops: CDR1 SGHRS, CDR2 YFSETQ. The CDR3: CASSLTLAGSTDTQYF. The CDR3 DNA follows: TGCGCCAGCAGCTTGACCCTAGCGGGAAGCACAGATACGCAGTATTTT. Full variable domain (outside the CDR3, taken from reference TRBV5-1 and TRBJ2-3): KAGVTQTPRYLIKTRGQQVTLSCSPISGHRSVSWYQQTPGQGLQFLFEYFSETQRNKGNFPGRFSGRQFSNSRSEMNVSTLELGDSALYLCASSLTLAGSTDTQYFGPGTRLTVL.